This TCR beta chain was identified during a study of human T cells and chemical hapten exposure. About the research overall: Patch tests applied 0.01% DPC to the upper back, read at 6 days. TCR yield per sample varied, mainly due to pooled library volumes.

TCRdb called the RACE reads again in MiXCR, with one record for every CDR3 protein. The repertoire has about 100,000 distinct CDR3 sequences, about 10% of them found once; the top ten carry 2% to 2.5%. The CDR3 has 14 amino acids. Trimming took 0 bases from V and 7 from J, leaving 10 bases between them. Germline V gene sequence: CDR1 SGHTA, CDR2 FQGNSA. Indicated time point: patch test 1, 2 weeks after DPC sensitization. The sample's treatment: therapeutic diphenylcyclopropenone sensitization with weekly scalp DPC. Staff drew blood before applying each patch test. The chain couples TRBV7-2 to TRBJ2-1; weak D call: TRBD2 (5 bases). This clonotype originated in a man in his forties with alopecia areata. Some clones in this sample may be carry-over from other donors' samples. The specimen comprised whole blood, sampled in connection with sensitization to the hapten diphenylcyclopropenone (DPC). CDR3 sequence reads: CASSLAFTGNEQFF. The DNA for the CDR3 is TGTGCCAGCAGCTTAGCATTTACGGGGAATGAGCAGTTCTTC.